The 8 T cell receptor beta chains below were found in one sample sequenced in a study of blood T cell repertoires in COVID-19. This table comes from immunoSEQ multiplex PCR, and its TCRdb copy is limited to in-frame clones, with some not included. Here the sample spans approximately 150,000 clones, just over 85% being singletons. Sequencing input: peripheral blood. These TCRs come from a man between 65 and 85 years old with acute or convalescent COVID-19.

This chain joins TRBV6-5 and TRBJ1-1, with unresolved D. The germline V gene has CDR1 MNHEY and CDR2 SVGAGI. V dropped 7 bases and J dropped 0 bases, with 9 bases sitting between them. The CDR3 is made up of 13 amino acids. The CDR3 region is CASKLQVNTEAFF. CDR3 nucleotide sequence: TGTGCCAGCAAGCTCCAGGTGAACACTGAAGCTTTCTTT.

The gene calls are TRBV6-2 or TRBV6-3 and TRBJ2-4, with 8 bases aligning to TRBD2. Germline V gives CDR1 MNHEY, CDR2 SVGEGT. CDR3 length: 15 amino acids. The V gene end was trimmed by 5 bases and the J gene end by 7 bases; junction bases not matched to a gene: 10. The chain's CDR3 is CASSGLAVTTNIQYF. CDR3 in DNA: TGTGCCAGCAGTGGACTAGCAGTAACAACGAACATTCAGTACTTC.

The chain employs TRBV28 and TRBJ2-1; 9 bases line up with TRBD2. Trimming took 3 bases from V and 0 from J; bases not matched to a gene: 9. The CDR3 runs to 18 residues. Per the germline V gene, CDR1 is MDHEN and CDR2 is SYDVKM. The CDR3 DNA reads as TGTGCCAGCAGTTTGGTCACTAGCGGGTCGAGCTCCTACAATGAGCAGTTCTTC. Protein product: CASSLVTSGSSSYNEQFF.

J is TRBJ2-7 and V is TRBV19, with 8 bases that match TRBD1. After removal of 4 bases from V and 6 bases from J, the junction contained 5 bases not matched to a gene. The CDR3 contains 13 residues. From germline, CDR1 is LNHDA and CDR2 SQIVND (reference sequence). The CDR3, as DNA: TGTGCCAGTAGTACAACGGACAGGGCCGAGCAGTACTTC. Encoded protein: CASSTTDRAEQYF.

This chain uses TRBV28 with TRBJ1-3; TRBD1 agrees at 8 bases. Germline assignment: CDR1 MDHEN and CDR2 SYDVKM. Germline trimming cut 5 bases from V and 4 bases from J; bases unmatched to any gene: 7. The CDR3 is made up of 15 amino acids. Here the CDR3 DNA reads TGTGCCAGCAGTCTTTTACAGGGGGGAGGAAACACCATATATTTT. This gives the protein CASSLLQGGGNTIYF. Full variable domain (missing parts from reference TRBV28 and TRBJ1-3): DVKVTQSSRYLVKRTGEKVFLECVQDMDHENMFWYRQDPGLGLRLIYFSYDVKMKEKGDIPEGYSVSREKKERFSLILESASTNQTSMYLCASSLLQGGGNTIYFGEGSWLTVV.

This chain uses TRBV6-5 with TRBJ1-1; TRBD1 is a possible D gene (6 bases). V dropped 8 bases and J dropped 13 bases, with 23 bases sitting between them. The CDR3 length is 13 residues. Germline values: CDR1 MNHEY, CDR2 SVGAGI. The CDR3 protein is CASRQEGVPRVFF. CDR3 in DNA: TGTGCCAGCCGACAAGAGGGGGTTCCCCGGGTTTTCTTT.

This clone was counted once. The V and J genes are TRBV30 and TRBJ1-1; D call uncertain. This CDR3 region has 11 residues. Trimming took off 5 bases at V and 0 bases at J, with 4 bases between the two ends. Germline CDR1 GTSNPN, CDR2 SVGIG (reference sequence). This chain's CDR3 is CAWGMNTEAFF. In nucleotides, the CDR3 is TGTGCCTGGGGCATGAACACTGAAGCTTTCTTT.

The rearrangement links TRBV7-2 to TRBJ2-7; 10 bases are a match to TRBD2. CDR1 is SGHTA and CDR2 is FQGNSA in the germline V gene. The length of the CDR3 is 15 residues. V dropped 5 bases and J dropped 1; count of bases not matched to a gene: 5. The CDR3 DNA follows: TGTGCCAGCAGCCCTACACTAGCGGGGTCCTACGAGCAGTACTTC. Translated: CASSPTLAGSYEQYF. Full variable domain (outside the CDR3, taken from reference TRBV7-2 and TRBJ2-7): GAGVSQSPSNKVTEKGKDVELRCDPISGHTALYWYRQSLGQGLEFLIYFQGNSAPDKSGLPSDRFSAERTGGSVSTLTIQRTQQEDSAVYLCASSPTLAGSYEQYFGPGTRLTVT.